The 27 T cell receptor beta chains reported below all come from one sample, sequenced in a study of cytomegalovirus exposure and HLA in healthy donors. Vbeta (60) and Jbeta (13) primers were used in the PCR. Assay: immunoSEQ multiplex PCR; the TCRdb copy retains only in-frame clones and omits some. The sample has about 110,000 clones; approximately 81% are singletons. Material for sequencing was PBMCs. Receptors were obtained from a woman aged 18-29 years in good health and CMV-seropositive.

The CDR3, as DNA: TGCGCCAGCAGCGGAGGGCAGGGGGATGGCTACACCTTC. Encoded protein: CASSGGQGDGYTF. This chain links TRBV5-1 with TRBJ1-2, with 7 bases lining up with TRBD1. CDR3 size: 13 residues. V trimming: 4 bases; J trimming: 6 bases; junction bases outside the gene matches: 6. CDR1 is SGHRS, CDR2 YFSETQ, per germline.

J is TRBJ1-4 and V is TRBV5-1; D is unresolved. The germline gives CDR1 SGHRS, CDR2 YFSETQ. This CDR3 spans 15 amino acids. V lost 4 bases to trimming and J lost 6 bases, with 16 bases between them. The CDR3: CASSGLVGGDEKLFF. CDR3 DNA sequence: TGCGCCAGCAGCGGATTGGTCGGAGGAGATGAAAAACTGTTTTTT.

The chain uses TRBV19 and TRBJ1-5; no definite D call. V lost 6 bases and J 1 base, leaving 13 bases between the germline ends. The V gene's germline CDR1 is LNHDA and CDR2 SQIVND (reference sequence). This CDR3 has 15 residues. In DNA, the CDR3 is TGTGCCAGTAGCCCGGTTCACGGGAGCAATCAGCCCCAGCATTTT. It encodes CASSPVHGSNQPQHF.

This clone was observed once. V is TRBV5-1 and J is TRBJ1-2, with 9 bases fitting TRBD1. The CDR3 is 16 amino acids. V shed 0 bases and J 0 bases; nucleotides not matched to a gene: 3. Germline-derived CDR1 and CDR2 are SGHRS and YFSETQ. The CDR3 sequence: CASSLEGQGSNYGYTF. The CDR3 nucleotides read TGCGCCAGCAGCTTGGAGGGACAGGGCTCTAACTATGGCTACACCTTC.

The chain has TRBV7-3 and TRBJ2-3, with TRBD2 matching over 8 bases. This CDR3 region has 18 residues. Germline CDR1 SGHTA, CDR2 FQGTGA. V dropped 4 bases and J dropped 1; count of bases not matched to a gene: 13. CDR3 sequence reads: CASSSTIRDSGGTDTQYF. CDR3 bases: TGTGCCAGCAGCTCAACCATTCGAGATAGCGGGGGCACAGATACGCAGTATTTT.

The chain couples TRBV5-1 to TRBJ2-1, with TRBD2 as a possible D gene (6 bases). CDR3 length equals 15 residues. V shed 0 bases and J shed 8 bases, with 15 bases lying between them. Per the germline V gene, CDR1 is SGHRS and CDR2 is YFSETQ. CDR3 loop: CASSLVQAGGDEQFF. The CDR3 DNA is TGCGCCAGCAGCTTGGTTCAAGCGGGCGGCGATGAGCAGTTCTTC.

J is TRBJ2-7 and V is TRBV2; 8 nucleotides line up with TRBD2. After removal of 5 bases from V and 7 bases from J, the junction contained 1 base not matched to a gene. This CDR3 has 11 amino acids. CDR1 SNHLY and CDR2 FYNNEI come from the germline V gene. The CDR3 sequence is CASSRGGEQYF. CDR3 coding DNA: TGTGCCAGCAGTCGGGGGGGAGAGCAGTACTTC.

Only one count was recorded for this clone. The chain recombines TRBV6-6 with TRBJ2-7, with D possibly matching TRBD2 (6 bases). Deletions cut 6 bases from V and 0 bases from J, with 15 bases between. The CDR3 is made up of 15 amino acids. Germline V gives CDR1 MNHNY, CDR2 SVGAGI (reference sequence). The CDR3 region has the DNA TGTGCCAGCAGGAAACTAGCTCAGAGCTCCTACGAGCAGTACTTC. Protein sequence: CASRKLAQSSYEQYF.

The rearrangement uses TRBV6-1 and TRBJ2-5; 7 nucleotides agree with TRBD2. Germline lookup yields CDR1 MNHNS and CDR2 SASEGT. The trim removed 1 base at V and 5 bases at J, leaving 10 bases unmatched. This CDR3 region has 16 residues. In DNA form, the CDR3 reads TGTGCCAGCAGTGAAGGGTGGGGGGGATCCCGGGAGACCCAGTACTTC. Translated: CASSEGWGGSRETQYF.

The rearrangement links TRBV27 to TRBJ2-7; unclear D gene. V was pared by 3 bases and J by 3 bases, with 9 bases between. The CDR3 totals 13 residues. The germline gives CDR1 MNHEY, CDR2 SMNVEV (reference sequence). Written as DNA, the CDR3 is TGTGCCAGCAGTTTTAGACAATTCTACGAGCAGTACTTC. Protein sequence: CASSFRQFYEQYF.

This chain uses TRBV6-5 with TRBJ1-1; D perhaps matches TRBD1 (5 bases). Per the germline V gene, CDR1 is MNHEY and CDR2 is SVGAGI. The CDR3 is 15 amino acids. V gave up 4 bases and J gave up 6 bases, with 18 bases separating them. The CDR3 coding sequence is TGTGCCAGCAGTTTGGACGGTTTTGGGGGGGCTGAAGCTTTCTTT. This translates into CASSLDGFGGAEAFF.

The genes are TRBV18 and TRBJ1-2; 7 bases align to TRBD1. The CDR3 sequence is 17 residues long. Trimming at V came to 2 bases and at J to 2 bases, leaving 11 bases not matched to a gene. Germline V gene lookup returns CDR1 KGHSH and CDR2 LQKENI. CDR3 residues: CASSPAGIGGENYGYTF. The CDR3 DNA follows: TGTGCCAGCTCACCAGCCGGGATAGGGGGCGAGAACTATGGCTACACCTTC. The full variable domain, completed using reference TRBV18 and TRBJ1-2, is NAGVMQNPRHLVRRRGQEARLRCSPMKGHSHVYWYRQLPEEGLKFMVYLQKENIIDESGMPKERFSAEFPKEGPSILRIQQVVRGDSAAYFCASSPAGIGGENYGYTFGSGTRLTVV.

This chain uses TRBV5-6 with TRBJ2-3, with 8 bases aligning to TRBD2. The CDR3 is made up of 14 amino acids. Germline V gene data show CDR1 as SGHDT and CDR2 as YYEEEE. V lost 2 bases to trimming and J lost 6 bases; unmatched junction nucleotides: 5. The CDR3 spells CASSLNSGADTQYF. CDR3 bases: TGTGCCAGCAGCTTAAATAGCGGGGCCGATACGCAGTATTTT.

The chain combines TRBV19 with TRBJ2-7; TRBD1 matches at 8 bases. CDR3 length equals 15 residues. The J segment lost 1 base and the V segment lost 6 bases, leaving 8 bases of the junction unmatched. Germline V gene lookup returns CDR1 LNHDA and CDR2 SQIVND (reference sequence). The CDR3 nucleotides are TGTGCCAGTAGGCTGCAGGGGGCTGGGTCCTACGAGCAGTACTTC. Protein product: CASRLQGAGSYEQYF.

The chain combines TRBV15 with TRBJ2-5; no reliable D call. In germline, CDR1 is LNHNV, CDR2 YYDKDF (reference sequence). V was cut by 1 base and J by 3 bases, with 6 bases left in between. The CDR3 contains 13 residues. The CDR3 DNA is TGTGCCACCAGCAGAGCCCCAGAAGAGACCCAGTACTTC. Translating gives CATSRAPEETQYF.

The CDR3 spells CASSASTGYQPQHF. The CDR3 coding sequence is TGTGCCAGCAGCGCGTCTACAGGTTATCAGCCCCAGCATTTT. The chain joins TRBV9 to TRBJ1-5; D is possibly TRBD1 (5 bases). The ends were cut back, 3 bases at V and 5 bases at J, with 12 bases in the middle. The CDR3 is 14 amino acids. In germline, CDR1 is SGDLS, CDR2 YYNGEE. Full variable domain (outside the CDR3, taken from reference TRBV9 and TRBJ1-5): DSGVTQTPKHLITATGQRVTLRCSPRSGDLSVYWYQQSLDQGLQFLIQYYNGEERAKGNILERFSAQQFPDLHSELNLSSLELGDSALYFCASSASTGYQPQHFGDGTRLSIL.

J is TRBJ2-1 and V is TRBV14; the D gene is possibly TRBD2 (5 bases). With 3 bases removed from V and 8 bases from J, the gap between germline ends came to 8 bases. CDR1 is SGHDN and CDR2 is FVKESK in the germline V gene. The length of the CDR3 is 12 residues. This CDR3 reads CASSQGSHEQFF. CDR3 DNA: TGTGCCAGCAGCCAGGGGAGCCATGAGCAGTTCTTC. Full variable domain (missing parts from reference TRBV14 and TRBJ2-1): EAGVTQFPSHSVIEKGQTVTLRCDPISGHDNLYWYRRVMGKEIKFLLHFVKESKQDESGMPNNRFLAERTGGTYSTLKVQPAELEDSGVYFCASSQGSHEQFFGPGTRLTVL.

The chain joins TRBV19 to TRBJ1-4; D possibly corresponds to TRBD1 (6 bases). CDR1 is LNHDA, CDR2 SQIVND, per germline (reference sequence). The CDR3 consists of 14 residues. Trimming removed 3 bases from V and 6 bases from J, with 11 bases in between. In DNA form, the CDR3 reads TGTGCCAGTAGTATTGCGGGGGCGGATGAAAAACTGTTTTTT. Translated, it gives CASSIAGADEKLFF.

As for this clone: The sample holds other DNA sequences that translate to the same CDR3. This sequence joins TRBV4-1 and TRBJ2-1, with D possibly TRBD2 on 6 matching bases. The germline V gene has CDR1 MGHRA and CDR2 YSYEKL. The V end lost 4 bases, the J end lost 3 bases, and 19 bases lay between the germline ends. CDR3 length: 17 amino acids. The CDR3, as DNA: TGCGCCAGCAGCCTAATTGCGGGGAGGTCCAACTACAATGAGCAGTTCTTC. Protein product: CASSLIAGRSNYNEQFF.

V gene TRBV28 combines with J gene TRBJ2-7; 12 positions agree with TRBD2. Germline V gene sequence: CDR1 MDHEN, CDR2 SYDVKM. V lost 5 bases and J lost 3; bases outside the gene matches: 8. This CDR3 comprises 16 residues. The CDR3 region has the DNA TGTGCCAGCAGTGGATCTAGCGGGAGGGTCCACTACGAGCAGTACTTC. It specifies CASSGSSGRVHYEQYF.

The chain carries TRBV27 and TRBJ2-7; 11 bases agree with TRBD1. Germline loops: CDR1 MNHEY, CDR2 SMNVEV (reference sequence). The junction had 9 bases not matched to a gene; V was cut back by 5 bases and J by 6 bases. CDR3 length: 15 amino acids. CDR3: CASSLQPGTGGEQYF. CDR3 coding DNA: TGTGCCAGCAGTCTACAACCCGGGACAGGGGGCGAGCAGTACTTC.

The gene calls are TRBV7-2 and TRBJ2-7; D may be TRBD1 (5 bases). The CDR3 is 15 amino acids. The ends were cut back, 1 base at V and 0 bases at J, with 10 bases in the middle. Germline assignment: CDR1 SGHTA and CDR2 FQGNSA. The CDR3 here is CASSLGRAVSYEQYF. CDR3 bases: TGTGCCAGCAGCTTAGGCAGGGCAGTCTCCTACGAGCAGTACTTC.

V is TRBV27 and J is TRBJ2-7; weak D call: TRBD1 (5 bases). CDR1 and CDR2 from the germline V gene are MNHEY and SMNVEV (reference sequence). This CDR3 contains 14 residues. Deletions cut 3 bases from V and 3 bases from J, with 12 bases between. CDR3 amino acids: CASSFYQGGYEQYF. DNA of the CDR3: TGTGCCAGCAGTTTTTATCAGGGCGGCTACGAGCAGTACTTC.

Written as DNA, the CDR3 is TGTGCCAGCAGTTCGGACAGGAGAAATCAGCCCCAGCATTTT. Protein product: CASSSDRRNQPQHF. J is TRBJ1-5 and V is TRBV28, with 7 bases identical to TRBD1. The CDR3 spans 14 residues. J gave up 4 bases and V 4 bases, and 4 bases lay outside the gene matches. Germline V gene sequence: CDR1 MDHEN, CDR2 SYDVKM.

The genes are TRBV11-2 and TRBJ2-4; D is possibly TRBD1 (6 bases). The length of the CDR3 is 15 residues. Germline assignment: CDR1 SGHAT and CDR2 FQNNGV. The V end was cut by 2 bases, the J end by 7 bases, with 15 bases between. The CDR3 DNA sequence: TGTGCCAGCAGCTTAATCAGGGGTGGACAGAACATTCAGTACTTC. This sequence encodes CASSLIRGGQNIQYF.

The V call is TRBV10-3, the J call TRBJ2-3, with D hard to call. CDR3 length equals 13 residues. CDR1 and CDR2 from the germline V gene are ENHRY and SYGVKD. Trimming cost V 2 bases and J 6 bases, with 9 bases left between them. The CDR3 DNA is TGTGCCATCAGTGAGCTCTCTCGGGATACGCAGTATTTT. Residues: CAISELSRDTQYF.

The chain links TRBV11-2 to TRBJ2-1; D uncertain. V lost 5 bases, J lost 5 bases, and 7 bases lay in between. The CDR3 is 12 residues long. CDR1 is SGHAT, CDR2 FQNNGV, per germline. The CDR3 sequence is CASSPVDNEQFF. The CDR3 DNA reads as TGTGCCAGCAGCCCGGTCGACAATGAGCAGTTCTTC.